This T cell receptor (beta chain) was sequenced for a study of cytomegalovirus exposure and HLA in healthy donors. Overall study: Later analysis reported that the 110 or so validation repertoires shared the platform of the roughly 670 first-cohort repertoires.

Study outcomes and limitations: Subsequent analysis revealed that first-cohort TCR clusters tended to co-occur in the approximately 120 validation repertoires. There were some public TCRs occurring in many donors, but most TCR sequences were rare.

Losses at the gene ends were 4 bases for V and 5 bases for J; bases not matched to a gene: 10. The CDR3 spans 15 residues. CDR1 and CDR2 from the germline V gene are SGHTA and FQGNSA. In this sample, this clone turned up a few times. What it binds is not known. Assay used: immunoSEQ multiplex PCR; TCRdb lists only in-frame clones, some missing. The table has 200,000 or so clones, more than 75% seen once; the top ten hold roughly 7%. Donors were drawn from the approximately 130-subject validation cohort, separate from the roughly 670-subject first cohort. The receptor's source is a man in his late teens or twenties in good health and CMV-seropositive. V usage is TRBV7-2 and J usage is TRBJ1-1; TRBD1 aligns across 7 bases. The sequenced sample was PBMCs. The CDR3 DNA reads TGTGCCAGCAGCTCCGGAGGGGGCCCTAGAACTGAAGCTTTCTTT. Encoded protein: CASSSGGGPRTEAFF. Variable domain in full (rest from reference TRBV7-2 and TRBJ1-1): GAGVSQSPSNKVTEKGKDVELRCDPISGHTALYWYRQSLGQGLEFLIYFQGNSAPDKSGLPSDRFSAERTGGSVSTLTIQRTQQEDSAVYLCASSSGGGPRTEAFFGQGTRLTVV.